The present TCR beta chain was sequenced within a study of shared clonotypes between healthy human individuals. The CDR3 has 19 residues. Germline CDR1 and CDR2: SGDLS and YYNGEE. V lost 4 bases to trimming and J lost 6 bases, with 30 bases between them. Measured with immunoSEQ multiplex PCR; TCRdb has only the in-frame clones, and not every one. Of about 1.1 million clones listed, approximately 77% are singletons. The TCR sequence derives from a man aged 18-30 years in good health. Some clones in this sample may be carry-over from other donors' samples. The chain combines TRBV9 with TRBJ2-3; D is perhaps TRBD2 (6 bases). The sample consisted of memory CD4+ T cells from PBMCs. Subset meaning: CD45RA-negative fraction. The CDR3 DNA reads TGTGCCAGCAGCCCCCCTCGACAGAAAGGAGGGCTCCGTAGTGATACGCAGTATTTT. Its translation: CASSPPRQKGGLRSDTQYF.